This T cell receptor (beta chain) is drawn from a study of shared clonotypes between healthy human individuals. Clones were sequenced by immunoSEQ multiplex PCR, and TCRdb holds only the in-frame ones, with some missing. The table includes roughly 170,000 clones, over 50% detected once. The V gene lost 5 bases and the J gene lost 8 bases, with 13 bases spanning the gap. This CDR3 is built from 13 residues. The germline CDR1 and CDR2 sequences are LNHDA and SQIVND (reference sequence). This sequence originates from a man aged 30-40 years in good health. The chain is built from TRBV19 and TRBJ2-1, with D possibly being TRBD1 (5 bases). Sequenced: memory CD4+ T cells sorted from blood. As to subset: CD45RA-negative fraction. The CDR3 DNA reads as TGTGCCAGTAGTGCCGGACACCCGTATGAGCAGTTCTTC. As protein: CASSAGHPYEQFF.